Here is one T cell receptor (beta chain) with its context. This CDR3 contains 14 residues. Germline V lookup: CDR1 LNHDA, CDR2 SQIVND (reference sequence). The V and J ends lost 10 bases and 0 bases, in that order; junction bases with no gene match: 8. This entry belongs to a study of cytomegalovirus exposure and HLA in healthy donors. The PCR was carried out with 60 Vbeta primers and 13 Jbeta primers. The assay was immunoSEQ multiplex PCR, and TCRdb's table has in-frame clones only and misses some. This repertoire shows over 150,000 clones, 82% found once; its top ten account for about 10%. The specimen sequenced was PBMCs. The chain recombines TRBV19 with TRBJ2-7; the match to TRBD1 covers 8 bases. The TCR originated in a man aged 45-60 years in good health and CMV-seropositive. The CDR3 DNA follows: TGTGCCACTTCGGGACAGGTGAGCTCCTACGAGCAGTACTTC. Translated: CATSGQVSSYEQYF.